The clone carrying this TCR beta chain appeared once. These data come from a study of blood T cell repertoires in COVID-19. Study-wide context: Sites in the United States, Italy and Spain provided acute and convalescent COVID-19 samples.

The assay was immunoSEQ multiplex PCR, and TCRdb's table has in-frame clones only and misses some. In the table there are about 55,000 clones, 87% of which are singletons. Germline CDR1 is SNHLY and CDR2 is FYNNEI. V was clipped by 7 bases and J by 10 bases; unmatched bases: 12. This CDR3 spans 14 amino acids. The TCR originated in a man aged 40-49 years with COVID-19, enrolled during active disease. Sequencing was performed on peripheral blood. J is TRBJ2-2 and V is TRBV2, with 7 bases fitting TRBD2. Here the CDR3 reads CASTLALARVELFF. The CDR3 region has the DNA TGTGCCAGCACCCTGGCACTAGCGCGTGTGGAGCTGTTTTTT.